The rows below give T cell receptor beta chains drawn from one sample of a study of OX40 agonist ivuxolimab in advanced cancers. The protocol was immunoSEQ multiplex PCR, while the TCRdb copy is restricted to in-frame clones and leaves out a portion. The repertoire has tens of thousands of clones, approximately 90% of them found once; the top ten carry roughly 1.1%. The source was CD4+ or CD8+ T cells sorted from blood, collected in a trial of the OX40 agonist ivuxolimab. These receptors all stem from an adult with an advanced solid tumor such as melanoma, head and neck, liver or kidney cancer. Each CDR3 is given with its conserved first and last residue. D genes are given only for firm matches. The size field is filled for only some rows; it gives once, few, many or a size class.

d_call	v_call	clone_size	j_call	cdr3_length	cdr3_aa	cdr3_nt
-	TRBV5-1	-	TRBJ1-3	19	CASSRVGGQTTFSGNTIYF	TGCGCCAGCAGCCGCGTCGGGGGACAAACGACCTTCTCTGGAAACACCATATATTTT
TRBD2	TRBV6-5	-	TRBJ2-1	16	CASSYGPGLAYNEQFF	TGTGCCAGCAGTTACGGGCCGGGACTAGCCTACAATGAGCAGTTCTTC
-	TRBV5-1	-	TRBJ2-5	13	CASSLGGLETQYF	TGCGCCAGCAGCTTGGGGGGGCTGGAGACCCAGTACTTC
-	TRBV2	-	TRBJ1-4	14	CASSLRAPNEKLFF	TGTGCCAGCAGTCTTAGGGCACCTAATGAAAAACTGTTTTTT
TRBD1	TRBV5-1	once	TRBJ1-5	13	CASSLQGGQPQHF	TGCGCCAGCAGCTTACAGGGGGGTCAGCCCCAGCATTTT
-	TRBV7-6	-	TRBJ1-6	14	CASSPARANSPLHF	TGTGCCAGCAGCCCAGCCAGAGCCAATTCACCCCTCCACTTT
TRBD1	TRBV7-8	-	TRBJ2-2	15	CASSPLGQGVGELFF	TGTGCCAGCAGCCCTCTGGGACAGGGGGTCGGGGAGCTGTTTTTT
-	TRBV5-4	few	TRBJ2-5	13	CASGHRDQETQYF	TGTGCCAGCGGTCACAGGGACCAAGAGACCCAGTACTTC
TRBD1	TRBV25-1	-	TRBJ2-7	15	CASSAHGQGAHEQYF	TGTGCCAGCAGTGCGCACGGACAGGGGGCCCACGAGCAGTACTTC
TRBD1	TRBV29-1	-	TRBJ1-1	13	CSGRGTGNTEAFF	TGCAGCGGGCGTGGGACAGGGAACACTGAAGCTTTCTTT
TRBD1	TRBV5-4	-	TRBJ1-2	14	CASSSWTGNYGYTF	TGTGCCAGCAGCTCTTGGACAGGAAACTATGGCTACACCTTC
-	TRBV10-3	-	TRBJ2-5	15	CAISDPPMGSETQYF	TGTGCCATCAGTGACCCCCCGATGGGTAGTGAGACCCAGTACTTC
-	TRBV30	-	TRBJ1-6	16	CAWSVPISNHNSPLHF	TGTGCCTGGAGTGTACCTATCTCCAACCATAATTCACCCCTCCACTTT
-	TRBV15	-	TRBJ2-2	15	CATSSPTAQGGELFF	TGTGCCACCAGCTCCCCAACAGCGCAGGGCGGGGAGCTGTTTTTT
-	TRBV5-1	-	TRBJ1-2	12	CASSSTLDGYTF	TGCGCCAGCAGCTCCACTCTAGATGGCTACACCTTC
-	TRBV11-3	-	TRBJ2-4	15	CASSLDPVREDIQYF	TGTGCCAGCAGCTTAGATCCTGTCCGGGAAGACATTCAGTACTTC
-	TRBV5-1	-	TRBJ2-1	15	CASSSRGPGQSEQFF	TGCGCCAGCAGCTCACGGGGGCCCGGCCAGTCTGAGCAGTTCTTC
TRBD1	TRBV6-5	-	TRBJ2-7	14	CASSYRDRVRSAYF	TGTGCCAGCAGTTACCGGGACAGGGTTCGGTCTGCGTACTTC
-	TRBV18	-	TRBJ1-6	14	CASSTTDSNSPLHF	TGTGCCAGCTCAACCACGGACAGTAATTCACCCCTCCACTTT
-	TRBV12-5	-	TRBJ2-1	14	CASGLVPPWNEQFF	TGTGCTAGTGGTTTGGTACCCCCCTGGAATGAGCAGTTCTTC
-	TRBV18	few	TRBJ1-5	14	CASSPGVSNQPQHF	TGTGCCAGCTCACCAGGGGTCAGCAATCAGCCCCAGCATTTT
-	TRBV6-1	few	TRBJ2-3	14	CASRDWRGTDTQYF	TGTGCCAGCCGGGATTGGAGGGGGACAGATACGCAGTATTTT
-	TRBV7-9	-	TRBJ1-2	14	CASSLARETYGYTF	TGTGCCAGCAGCTTAGCGCGGGAGACTTATGGCTACACCTTC
TRBD1	TRBV5-5	once	TRBJ1-4	13	CASSPGGSEKLFF	TGTGCCAGCAGTCCAGGGGGGAGCGAAAAACTGTTTTTT
TRBD2	TRBV7-6	-	TRBJ2-5	14	CASSLEYGGETQYF	TGTGCCAGCAGCTTAGAATACGGGGGGGAGACCCAGTACTTC
-	TRBV9	-	TRBJ1-2	17	CASSVIGRGKWNYGYTF	TGTGCCAGCAGCGTGATAGGCAGGGGAAAATGGAACTATGGCTACACCTTC
TRBD1	TRBV6-5	-	TRBJ1-2	14	CASSRQGTGYGYTF	TGTGCCAGCAGTCGACAGGGTACGGGCTATGGCTACACCTTC
TRBD1	TRBV2	-	TRBJ2-1	15	CASSYRGPVYNEQFF	TGTGCCAGCAGTTACAGGGGGCCCGTGTACAATGAGCAGTTCTTC
TRBD1	TRBV30	few	TRBJ1-1	15	CAWSTQIGGTAEAFF	TGTGCCTGGAGTACCCAAATTGGCGGGACAGCGGAAGCTTTCTTT
-	TRBV7-9	once	TRBJ1-5	15	CASRPTPVSNQPQHF	TGTGCCAGCAGACCCACCCCCGTAAGCAATCAGCCCCAGCATTTT
-	TRBV15	-	TRBJ2-5	14	CATSRNTDQETQYF	TGTGCCACCAGCAGAAATACTGACCAAGAGACCCAGTACTTC
TRBD2	TRBV5-1	-	TRBJ2-2	15	CASRRGLVVTGELFF	TGCGCCAGCCGACGGGGACTAGTAGTCACCGGGGAGCTGTTTTTT
-	TRBV7-9	-	TRBJ1-2	14	CASSLEGSRVSYTF	TGTGCCAGCAGCTTAGAAGGTTCCAGGGTCAGCTACACCTTC
TRBD2	TRBV10-2	-	TRBJ2-1	17	CASSESMNSGGLNEQFF	TGCGCCAGCAGTGAGTCGATGAATAGCGGGGGCCTCAATGAGCAGTTCTTC
-	TRBV5-1	-	TRBJ2-1	14	CASSLGEGDNEQFF	TGCGCCAGCAGCTTGGGAGAGGGAGACAATGAGCAGTTCTTC
TRBD1	TRBV9	once	TRBJ2-7	14	CASSPRTGGQGQYF	TGTGCCAGCAGCCCTCGGACAGGGGGACAGGGGCAGTACTTC
-	TRBV5-1	-	TRBJ1-4	15	CASSLGRLSNEKLFF	TGCGCCAGCAGCTTGGGCCGGCTCTCTAATGAAAAACTGTTTTTT
TRBD1	TRBV19	-	TRBJ1-3	15	CASSRQGASGNTIYF	TGTGCCAGTAGCAGACAGGGTGCCTCTGGAAACACCATATATTTT
TRBD1	TRBV9	-	TRBJ1-2	13	CASSIRQGNGYTF	TGTGCCAGCAGCATCCGACAGGGGAATGGCTACACCTTC
TRBD1	TRBV7-6	-	TRBJ2-3	15	CASSTDRGKSDTQYF	TGTGCCAGCAGCACGGACAGGGGCAAATCAGATACGCAGTATTTT
TRBD2	TRBV4-1	-	TRBJ2-1	15	CASSQPWAQRGEQFF	TGCGCCAGCAGCCAACCTTGGGCCCAGCGGGGGGAGCAGTTCTTC
-	TRBV10-1	-	TRBJ2-5	15	CASSEGHFKGETQYF	TGCGCCAGCAGTGAAGGACACTTCAAGGGGGAGACCCAGTACTTC
-	TRBV7-6	-	TRBJ2-2	14	CASSQTSPTGELFF	TGTGCCAGCAGCCAGACTAGTCCCACCGGGGAGCTGTTTTTT
TRBD1	TRBV6-1	-	TRBJ1-2	13	CASGTEANYGYTF	TGTGCCAGCGGGACAGAAGCTAACTATGGCTACACCTTC
TRBD1	TRBV6-1	-	TRBJ1-1	13	CASSAQGVPEAFF	TGTGCCAGCAGTGCACAGGGGGTCCCTGAAGCTTTCTTT
-	TRBV18	-	TRBJ1-6	20	CASSPRPGQLKNSTDSPLHF	TGTGCCAGCTCACCCCGACCGGGACAATTAAAAAATAGTACTGATTCACCCCTCCACTTT
TRBD1	TRBV27	-	TRBJ1-4	14	CASSPGQRNEKLFF	TGTGCCAGCAGCCCGGGACAGCGAAATGAAAAACTGTTTTTT
-	TRBV19	-	TRBJ1-6	14	CASSITTFNSPLHF	TGTGCCAGTAGTATCACGACCTTTAATTCACCCCTCCACTTT